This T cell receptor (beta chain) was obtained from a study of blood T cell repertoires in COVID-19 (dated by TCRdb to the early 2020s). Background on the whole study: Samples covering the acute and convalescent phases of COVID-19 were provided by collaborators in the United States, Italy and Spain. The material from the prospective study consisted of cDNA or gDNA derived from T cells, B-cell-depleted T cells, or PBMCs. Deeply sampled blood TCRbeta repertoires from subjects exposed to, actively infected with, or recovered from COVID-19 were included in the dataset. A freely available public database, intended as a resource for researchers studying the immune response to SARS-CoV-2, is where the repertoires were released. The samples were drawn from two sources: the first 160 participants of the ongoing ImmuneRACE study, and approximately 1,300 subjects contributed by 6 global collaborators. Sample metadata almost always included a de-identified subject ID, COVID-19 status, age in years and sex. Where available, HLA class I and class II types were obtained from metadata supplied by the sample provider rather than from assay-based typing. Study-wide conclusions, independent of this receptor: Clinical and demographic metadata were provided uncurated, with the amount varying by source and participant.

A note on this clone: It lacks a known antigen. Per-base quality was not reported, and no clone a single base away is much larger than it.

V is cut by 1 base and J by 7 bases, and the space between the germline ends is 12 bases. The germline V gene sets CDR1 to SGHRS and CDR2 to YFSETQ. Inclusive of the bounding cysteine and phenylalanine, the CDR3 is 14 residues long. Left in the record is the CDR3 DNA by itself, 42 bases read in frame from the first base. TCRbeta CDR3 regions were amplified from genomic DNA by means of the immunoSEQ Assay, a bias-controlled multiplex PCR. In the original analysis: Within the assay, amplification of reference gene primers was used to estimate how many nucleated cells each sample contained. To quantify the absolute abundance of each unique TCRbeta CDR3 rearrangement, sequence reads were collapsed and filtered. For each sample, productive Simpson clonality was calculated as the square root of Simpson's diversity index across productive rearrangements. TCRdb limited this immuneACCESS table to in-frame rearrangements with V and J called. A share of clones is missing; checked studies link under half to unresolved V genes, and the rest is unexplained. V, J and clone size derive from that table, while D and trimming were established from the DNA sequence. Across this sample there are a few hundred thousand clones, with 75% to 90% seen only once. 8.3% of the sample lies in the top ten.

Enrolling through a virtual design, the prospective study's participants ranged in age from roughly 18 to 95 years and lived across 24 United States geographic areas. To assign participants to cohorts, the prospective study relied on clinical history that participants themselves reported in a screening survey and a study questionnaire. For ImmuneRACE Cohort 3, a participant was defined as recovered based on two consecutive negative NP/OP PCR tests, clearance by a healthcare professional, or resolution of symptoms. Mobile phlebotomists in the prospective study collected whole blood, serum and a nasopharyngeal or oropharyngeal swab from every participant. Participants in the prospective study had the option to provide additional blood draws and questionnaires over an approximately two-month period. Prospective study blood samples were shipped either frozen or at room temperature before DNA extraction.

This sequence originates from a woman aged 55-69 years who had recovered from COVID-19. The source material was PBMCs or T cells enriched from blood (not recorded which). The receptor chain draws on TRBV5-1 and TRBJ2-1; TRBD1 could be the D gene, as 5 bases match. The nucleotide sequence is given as TGCGCCAGCAGCTTGCATCCAGGGAAGAATGAGCAGTTCTTC. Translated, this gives CASSLHPGKNEQFF.